This T cell receptor beta chain was recovered during a study of shared clonotypes between healthy human individuals. Study in general: A couple of women and a few men aged 18 to 49 made up the donors. Findings and caveats of the study: Read depth was anticipated to influence clonotype sharing among donors.

The team ran DNA from unsorted PBMCs on ten immunoSEQ deep assay plates for sequencing. The assay was immunoSEQ multiplex PCR, and TCRdb's table has in-frame clones only and misses some. The sample contains some 500,000 clones, roughly three quarters of which appear only once. Researchers drew on tens of millions of PBMCs for genomic DNA from unsorted samples. CDR3 size: 13 residues. CDR1 is SQVTM and CDR2 is ANQGSEA in the germline V gene. V shed 2 bases, J shed 10 bases, and the junction held 5 bases outside the gene matches. Of note for this clone: The antigen is unknown.

This TCR was recovered from a woman between 40 and 50 years old in good health. Some clones in this sample may be carry-over from other donors' samples. This chain links TRBV29-1 with TRBJ1-6; 7 bases agree with TRBD1. Material for sequencing was PBMCs. The CDR3 reads CSVESRGLSPLHF. The CDR3 DNA reads as TGCAGCGTTGAAAGCAGGGGGTTGTCACCCCTCCACTTT.